What follows are 20 T cell receptor beta chains derived from one specimen sequenced in a study of blood T cell repertoires in COVID-19. Assay: immunoSEQ multiplex PCR; the TCRdb copy retains only in-frame clones and omits some. The sample lists over 200,000 clones, around 89% occurring once. Sequenced sample: PBMCs or T cells enriched from blood (not recorded which). The origin of the receptors is a middle-aged man who had recovered from COVID-19.

The V gene is TRBV30, the J gene TRBJ2-7; 8 nucleotides match TRBD1. The germline V gene encodes CDR1 GTSNPN and CDR2 SVGIG (reference sequence). After removal of 0 bases from V and 0 bases from J, the junction contained 4 bases not matched to a gene. The CDR3 runs 15 residues. The CDR3 loop is CAWSVNTGGSYEQYF. CDR3 bases: TGTGCCTGGAGTGTAAATACAGGGGGCTCCTACGAGCAGTACTTC.

The chain couples TRBV4-3 to TRBJ2-2, with 14 bases aligning to TRBD2. Germline CDR1 and CDR2: LGHNA and YSLEER. V was clipped by 3 bases and J by 4 bases; unmatched bases: 19. This CDR3 spans 22 amino acids. As DNA, the CDR3 is TGCGCCAGCAGCCAGTACCCGAGACTAGCGGGAGGGCCGGCCCACTCCACCGGGGAGCTGTTTTTT. Translation: CASSQYPRLAGGPAHSTGELFF.

CDR3 sequence: CSARQGIDSPLHF. DNA for the CDR3: TGCAGCGCCCGACAGGGTATTGATTCACCCCTCCACTTT. V gene TRBV29-1 combines with J gene TRBJ1-6; 7 bases agree with TRBD1. Per the germline V gene, CDR1 is SQVTM and CDR2 is ANQGSEA. The CDR3 covers 13 residues. V lost 7 bases, J lost 8 bases, and 8 bases stayed unmatched.

This rearrangement joins TRBV12-3 or TRBV12-4 to TRBJ1-2; perhaps TRBD1 as D (6 bases). V gave up 4 bases and J gave up 4 bases, with 7 bases separating them. The CDR3 covers 12 residues. In nucleotides, the CDR3 is TGTGCCAGCAGTTCAGGGGCCTATGGCTACACCTTC. The encoded protein is CASSSGAYGYTF.

The chain is built from TRBV5-5 and TRBJ2-4; 9 nucleotides match TRBD1. From germline, CDR1 is SGHKS and CDR2 YYEKEE (reference sequence). This CDR3 contains 16 residues. J lost 8 bases, V lost 3 bases, and 12 bases had no gene match. The CDR3 nucleotides read TGTGCCAGCAGCTCCGGGACAGGGAACCGATGGCACATTCAGTACTTC. Encoded protein: CASSSGTGNRWHIQYF.

This sequence joins TRBV2 and TRBJ1-1; D ambiguous. Trimming shortened V by 9 bases and J by 5 bases, and 19 bases separated the two germline ends. This CDR3 is 14 amino acids long. The germline CDR1 and CDR2 sequences are SNHLY and FYNNEI. For the CDR3, the DNA is TGTGCCAGTCTAGCCCCGGGAGGCGTAACTGAAGCTTTCTTT. Translating it yields CASLAPGGVTEAFF. The full variable domain, completed using reference TRBV2 and TRBJ1-1, is EPEVTQTPSHQVTQMGQEVILRCVPISNHLYFYWYRQILGQKVEFLVSFYNNEISEKSEIFDDQFSVERPDGSNFTLKIRSTKLEDSAMYFCASLAPGGVTEAFFGQGTRLTVV.

This chain connects TRBV25-1 to TRBJ1-2; TRBD1 might be the D (6 bases). The CDR3 runs 15 residues. V lost 4 bases to trimming and J lost 5 bases, with 17 bases between them. Germline CDR1 is MGHDK and CDR2 is SYGVNS. In DNA form, the CDR3 reads TGTGCCAGCAGTGCCCCGGGACACAAGGATTATGGCTACACCTTC. This codes for CASSAPGHKDYGYTF.

The chain links TRBV27 to TRBJ2-3, with a possible D match to TRBD2 (5 bases). V was clipped by 3 bases and J by 5 bases, with 12 bases between them. Germline CDR1 reads MNHEY; CDR2 reads SMNVEV (reference sequence). The CDR3 sequence is 14 residues long. CDR3 DNA: TGTGCCAGCAGTTTCGGAGGTTTTGGAGATACGCAGTATTTT. It yields the protein CASSFGGFGDTQYF.

V is TRBV19 and J is TRBJ2-3, with D unresolved. CDR3 length: 17 amino acids. Looked up from germline, CDR1 is LNHDA and CDR2 is SQIVND (reference sequence). The V end lost 3 bases, the J end lost 6 bases, and 22 bases lay between the germline ends. DNA for the CDR3: TGTGCCAGTAGTATTAGTATGGTGTTACCTCGTTCGGATACGCAGTATTTT. Translation gives CASSISMVLPRSDTQYF.

The chain has TRBV27 and TRBJ2-2; the D gene is possibly TRBD1 (5 bases). Per the germline V gene, CDR1 is MNHEY and CDR2 is SMNVEV (reference sequence). V dropped 5 bases and J dropped 6 bases, with 10 bases sitting between them. The CDR3 contains 13 residues. The CDR3 spells CASSLLGAGELFF. For the CDR3, the DNA is TGTGCCAGCAGTCTCTTAGGGGCCGGGGAGCTGTTTTTT.

This clone was observed a single time. The V gene is TRBV7-2, the J gene TRBJ1-4; D remains unclear. V shed 4 bases and J shed 6 bases, with 15 bases lying between them. The CDR3 extends over 15 amino acids. Germline loops: CDR1 SGHTA, CDR2 FQGNSA. The CDR3 protein is CASSSGVRWDEKLFF. The CDR3 DNA is TGTGCCAGCAGCTCCGGAGTACGTTGGGATGAAAAACTGTTTTTT.

V and J are TRBV13 and TRBJ1-1, with unresolved D. The CDR3 runs to 14 residues. V was shortened by 1 base and J by 2 bases, with 8 bases between the two germline ends. Germline V lookup: CDR1 PRHDT, CDR2 FYEKMQ (reference sequence). CDR3 coding DNA: TGTGCCAGCAGCTTAGTCGCAGGCAACACTGAAGCTTTCTTT. Protein sequence: CASSLVAGNTEAFF.

This sequence joins TRBV7-3 and TRBJ1-2, with D possibly TRBD1 on 6 matching bases. This CDR3 has 15 amino acids. Germline CDR1 SGHTA, CDR2 FQGTGA. The V and J ends lost 1 base and 2 bases respectively, with 11 bases between them. Here the CDR3 reads CASSLSGGQNYGYTF. DNA for the CDR3: TGTGCCAGCAGCTTAAGCGGAGGACAGAACTATGGCTACACCTTC. Looking up the rest from reference TRBV7-3 and TRBJ1-2 gives the full variable domain: GAGVSQTPSNKVTEKGKYVELRCDPISGHTALYWYRQSLGQGPEFLIYFQGTGAADDSGLPNDRFFAVRPEGSVSTLKIQRTERGDSAVYLCASSLSGGQNYGYTFGSGTRLTVV.

V gene TRBV5-1 combines with J gene TRBJ2-5, with D possibly TRBD2 on 9 matching bases. There are 19 residues in the CDR3. V was clipped by 1 base and J by 4 bases, with 26 bases between them. Germline V gives CDR1 SGHRS, CDR2 YFSETQ. The CDR3 sequence: CASSLLVAAAGGTGETQYF. CDR3 DNA: TGCGCCAGCAGCTTGTTAGTCGCGGCGGCGGGAGGGACAGGAGAGACCCAGTACTTC.

The chain combines TRBV27 with TRBJ1-4; 11 nucleotides agree with TRBD1. This CDR3 contains 20 residues. The germline V gene encodes CDR1 MNHEY and CDR2 SMNVEV (reference sequence). Trimming took 3 bases from V and 0 from J; bases not matched to a gene: 12. The CDR3 protein is CASSLRLGTGGLATNEKLFF. In nucleotides, the CDR3 is TGTGCCAGCAGTTTGCGTTTAGGGACAGGGGGATTAGCAACTAATGAAAAACTGTTTTTT.

In this sample, this clone turned up once. The genes are TRBV28 and TRBJ1-5, with no clear D. This CDR3 spans 12 amino acids. Germline lookup yields CDR1 MDHEN and CDR2 SYDVKM. Between the trimmed V and J ends, which lost 11 bases and 3 bases, there was a span of 11 bases. The CDR3 bases are TGTGCCGAGGGTGGATACAATCAGCCCCAGCATTTT. Protein: CAEGGYNQPQHF. The entire variable domain, with the rest obtained from reference TRBV28 and TRBJ1-5, is as follows: DVKVTQSSRYLVKRTGEKVFLECVQDMDHENMFWYRQDPGLGLRLIYFSYDVKMKEKGDIPEGYSVSREKKERFSLILESASTNQTSMYLCAEGGYNQPQHFGDGTRLSIL.

This clone is a singleton in its sample. The V and J genes are TRBV5-4 and TRBJ1-1, with no clear D. The germline gives CDR1 SGHNT, CDR2 YYREEE (reference sequence). Trimming took 0 bases from V and 5 from J, leaving 14 bases between them. The CDR3 extends over 15 amino acids. This CDR3 reads CASSLGTPFGTEAFF. As DNA, the CDR3 is TGTGCCAGCAGCTTGGGCACCCCCTTCGGGACTGAAGCTTTCTTT.

The chain couples TRBV3-1 (or the pseudogene TRBV3-2) to TRBJ2-7; the D is unclear. Trimming removed 3 bases from V and 2 bases from J, with 8 bases in between. Germline V CDR1 and CDR2: LGHDT, YNNKEL (reference sequence). CDR3 length: 13 residues. The CDR3 DNA reads as TGTGCCAGCAGCCAGAACGGTGCCTACGAGCAGTACTTC. It yields the protein CASSQNGAYEQYF.

This clone came up a few times. The chain recombines TRBV27 with TRBJ2-2, with 11 bases fitting TRBD2. The junction had 4 bases not matched to a gene; V was cut back by 6 bases and J by 1 base. Germline CDR1 reads MNHEY; CDR2 reads SMNVEV (reference sequence). The CDR3 sequence is 16 residues long. The DNA of the CDR3 is TGTGCCAGCAGGCTACTAGCGGGAGTGAACACCGGGGAGCTGTTTTTT. It is translated as CASRLLAGVNTGELFF.

The chain is built from TRBV5-1 and TRBJ2-1; a weak D match, TRBD1 (6 bases). V was shortened by 4 bases and J by 0 bases, with 14 bases between the two germline ends. CDR1 and CDR2 (germline): SGHRS, YFSETQ. This CDR3 region has 16 residues. The CDR3 coding sequence is TGCGCCAGCAGCCTCACTACAGGGCCCTCCTACAATGAGCAGTTCTTC. Protein product: CASSLTTGPSYNEQFF.